These 23 T cell receptor beta chains share one sample of origin, sequenced in a study of early T cells in non-severe SARS-CoV-2 infection. One entry per CDR3 protein, called by TCRdb with MiXCR from the 5' RACE reads. The sample lists tens of thousands of distinct CDR3 sequences; roughly 5.8% were seen once. Source material: whole blood. The receptors come from an adult who was a healthcare worker with PCR-confirmed SARS-CoV-2 infection or an uninfected control (not recorded which).

This clonotype has at least ten counts. The chain links TRBV2 to TRBJ2-3; D possibly corresponds to TRBD1 (5 bases). This CDR3 region has 13 residues. V was clipped by 2 bases and J by 7 bases, with 10 bases between them. Germline loops: CDR1 SNHLY, CDR2 FYNNEI. The CDR3 is CASSERTKNTQYF. CDR3 nucleotide sequence: TGTGCCAGCAGTGAACGGACAAAGAATACGCAGTATTTT.

This clonotype has ten or more counts. The chain uses TRBV3-1 and TRBJ2-2, with TRBD1 matching over 7 bases. CDR3 length equals 14 residues. CDR1 and CDR2 from the germline V gene are LGHDT and YNNKEL (reference sequence). After removal of 2 bases from V and 3 bases from J, the junction contained 0 bases not matched to a gene. DNA of the CDR3: TGTGCCAGCAGCCAACAGGGGGACACCGGGGAGCTGTTTTTT. Its translation is CASSQQGDTGELFF.

This clonotype was observed many times. The DNA for the CDR3 is TGCAGCACAGAACTGGGGGTGGGAGGCTACACCTTC. This sequence encodes CSTELGVGGYTF. The chain uses TRBV29-1 and TRBJ1-2; perhaps TRBD1 as D (5 bases). Germline V gives CDR1 SQVTM, CDR2 ANQGSEA. The CDR3 has 12 amino acids. Trimming pared 8 bases from V and 8 bases from J, leaving 18 bases between.

This sequence joins TRBV21-1 and TRBJ1-4. TRBV21-1 is reported as a pseudogene. This CDR3 is 15 amino acids long. The CDR3 coding sequence is TGTGCCAGCAGCAAAGGGAGGGTGGCTAATGAAAAACTGTTTTTT. Translated, it gives CASSKGRVANEKLFF.

This clonotype is labeled as medium-sized. The gene calls are TRBV5-1 and TRBJ1-1; possibly TRBD1 for D (6 bases). The germline V and J ends were trimmed by 4 bases and 1 base, with 11 bases remaining between them. Germline values: CDR1 SGHRS, CDR2 YFSETQ. This CDR3 region has 14 residues. The CDR3: CASSGGHQNTEAFF. The CDR3 region has the DNA TGCGCCAGCAGCGGGGGACATCAGAACACTGAAGCTTTCTTT.

This clonotype has a count of ten or more. This chain uses TRBV6-1 with TRBJ2-1; 8 bases align to TRBD2. CDR1 is MNHNS, CDR2 SASEGT, per germline. This CDR3 region has 15 residues. J lost 0 bases, V lost 7 bases, and 5 bases had no gene match. The CDR3 nucleotides read TGTGCCAGCAAAACTAGCGGAGGCTCCTACAATGAGCAGTTCTTC. The encoded protein is CASKTSGGSYNEQFF.

This clonotype was seen many times. The J gene is TRBJ2-7, the V gene TRBV4-2; 10 positions agree with TRBD1. The CDR3 has 13 residues. Germline CDR1 and CDR2: LGHNA and YNFKEQ. J lost 5 bases, V lost 6 bases, and 4 bases had no gene match. CDR3 protein: CASRATGGDEQYF. As DNA, the CDR3 is TGTGCCAGCAGAGCGACAGGGGGCGACGAGCAGTACTTC.

This clonotype was observed at least ten times. The rearrangement links TRBV11-2 to TRBJ1-1; D is possibly TRBD1 (5 bases). CDR1 is SGHAT, CDR2 FQNNGV, per germline. The CDR3 is made up of 13 amino acids. V lost 4 bases and J lost 3, with 9 bases in between. The CDR3 DNA is TGTGCCAGCAGCTGGGTGGGGGACACTGAAGCTTTCTTT. Protein sequence: CASSWVGDTEAFF.

This clonotype was seen only a few times. One base away lies a much larger clone, so this may be a sequencing read error. V is TRBV4-1 and J is TRBJ2-1, with TRBD2 matching 7 bases. Germline values: CDR1 MGHRA, CDR2 YSYEKL. The CDR3 is 18 amino acids. Here the CDR3 reads CPSSQDTAGKRFYNEQFF. CDR3 in DNA: TGCCCCAGCAGCCAAGATACAGCGGGAAAGCGTTTCTACAATGAGCAGTTCTTC.

This clonotype was detected many times. The chain couples TRBV6-5 to TRBJ1-1; the D is unclear. The V end lost 0 bases, the J end lost 0 bases, and 8 bases lay between the germline ends. The CDR3 runs 15 residues. Looked up from germline, CDR1 is MNHEY and CDR2 is SVGAGI. This chain's CDR3 is CASSYSRRLNTEAFF. Written as DNA, the CDR3 is TGTGCCAGCAGTTACTCACGACGGTTGAACACTGAAGCTTTCTTT.

This clonotype was found many times. The chain combines TRBV12-3 or TRBV12-4 with TRBJ1-2; D is ambiguous. Trimming shortened V by 5 bases and J by 8 bases, and 15 bases separated the two germline ends. This CDR3 is 13 amino acids long. The CDR3 DNA sequence: TGTGCCAGCAGTACGGTGGCGCCTGGGGGCTACACCTTC. Translating it yields CASSTVAPGGYTF.

In its sample, this clonotype was seen many times. The chain recombines TRBV5-5 with TRBJ1-5; D possibly corresponds to TRBD1 (6 bases). Germline V gives CDR1 SGHKS, CDR2 YYEKEE (reference sequence). The CDR3 has 14 residues. Trimming took off 4 bases at V and 0 bases at J, with 8 bases between the two ends. The CDR3, as DNA: TGTGCCAGCAGCCCAGGGGCTAGCAATCAGCCCCAGCATTTT. It translates to CASSPGASNQPQHF. Full variable domain (rest looked up from reference TRBV5-5 and TRBJ1-5): DAGVTQSPTHLIKTRGQQVTLRCSPISGHKSVSWYQQVLGQGPQFIFQYYEKEERGRGNFPDRFSARQFPNYSSELNVNALLLGDSALYLCASSPGASNQPQHFGDGTRLSIL.

This clonotype showed up many times. The chain is built from TRBV10-3 and TRBJ2-7, with D perhaps TRBD1 (6 bases). The CDR3 totals 12 residues. Between the trimmed V and J ends, which lost 8 bases and 6 bases, there was a span of 14 bases. CDR1 and CDR2 from the germline V gene are ENHRY and SYGVKD. In DNA, the CDR3 is TGTGCCATCTCCCGAAGGGGGACCGAGCAGTACTTC. Translating gives CAISRRGTEQYF.

This clonotype qualifies as medium-sized. The CDR3 DNA follows: TGTGCCAGCAGTGTCCGGGACAGGGGGCTGGATGAGCAGTTCTTC. Encoded protein: CASSVRDRGLDEQFF. The genes are TRBV2 and TRBJ2-1; TRBD1 matches at 12 bases. The V segment lost 4 bases and the J segment 8 bases; nucleotides outside the gene matches: 6. The germline V gene has CDR1 SNHLY and CDR2 FYNNEI. The CDR3 has 15 amino acids. Together with reference TRBV2 and TRBJ2-1, the CDR3 gives the full variable domain: EPEVTQTPSHQVTQMGQEVILRCVPISNHLYFYWYRQILGQKVEFLVSFYNNEISEKSEIFDDQFSVERPDGSNFTLKIRSTKLEDSAMYFCASSVRDRGLDEQFFGPGTRLTVL.

This clonotype was detected many times. The gene calls are TRBV7-9 and TRBJ2-5; 9 bases are a match to TRBD2. J gave up 4 bases and V 4 bases, and 4 bases lay outside the gene matches. The CDR3 length is 14 residues. In germline, CDR1 is SEHNR, CDR2 FQNEAQ (reference sequence). The CDR3: CASSSTSGGETQYF. The CDR3 DNA follows: TGTGCCAGCAGCTCGACTAGCGGTGGAGAGACCCAGTACTTC.

This chain uses TRBV7-9 with TRBJ2-1; D possibly corresponds to TRBD1 (5 bases). Germline CDR1 is SEHNR and CDR2 is FQNEAQ (reference sequence). CDR3 size: 19 residues. V was pared by 5 bases and J by 5 bases, with 28 bases between. DNA for the CDR3: TGTGCCAGCAGCCCGAGGCCGACAGAGAGGTCAAGGTGGCACAATGAGCAGTTCTTC. It is translated as CASSPRPTERSRWHNEQFF.

This clonotype came up many times. V and J are TRBV19 and TRBJ2-6, with D perhaps matching TRBD1 (5 bases). Trimming stripped 8 bases from V and 3 bases from J, with 11 bases between. The CDR3 spans 14 residues. Germline CDR1 LNHDA, CDR2 SQIVND (reference sequence). CDR3 loop: CASSGLGGANVLTF. As DNA, the CDR3 is TGTGCCAGTTCAGGGCTGGGTGGGGCCAACGTCCTGACTTTC.

For this clonotype: A much larger clonotype is one base distant, so this may be a read error. The rearrangement uses TRBV7-9 and TRBJ1-4; the D is unclear. Per germline, CDR1 SEHNR and CDR2 FQNEAQ (reference sequence). Deletions cut 1 base from V and 8 bases from J, with 11 bases between. The CDR3 has 14 amino acids. This CDR3 is CASSLGGDGEKLFF. For the CDR3, the DNA is TGTGCCAGCAGCTTAGGAGGAGACGGCGAAAAACTGTTTTTT.

This clonotype showed up just a few times. The rearrangement uses TRBV12-3 or TRBV12-4 and TRBJ1-1; no clear D gene. The CDR3 length is 15 residues. V was cut by 4 bases and J by 4 bases, with 16 bases left in between. CDR3 in DNA: TGTGCCAGCAGTTCCCTCCTTGAGGCGGGCACTGAAGCTTTCTTT. It yields the protein CASSSLLEAGTEAFF.

In this sample, this clonotype turned up many times. This rearrangement joins TRBV11-3 to TRBJ2-7, with TRBD2 matching over 8 bases. The CDR3 spans 15 residues. CDR1 SGHNT and CDR2 YENEEA come from the germline V gene. V shed 0 bases and J 6 bases; nucleotides not matched to a gene: 7. The CDR3 nucleotides read TGTGCCAGCAGCTTAGATATCAGCGGGGGAAGCGAGCAGTACTTC. This codes for CASSLDISGGSEQYF.

This clonotype came up many times. The chain employs TRBV4-2 and TRBJ2-6; the D is unclear. CDR3 length: 15 residues. The V gene's germline CDR1 is LGHNA and CDR2 YNFKEQ. V gave up 5 bases and J gave up 1 base, with 9 bases separating them. The CDR3 DNA follows: TGTGCCAGCAGCACCCACGGTTCTGGGGCCAACGTCCTGACTTTC. Translated: CASSTHGSGANVLTF.

This clonotype was counted many times. The genes are TRBV4-2 and TRBJ2-6; weak D call: TRBD2 (5 bases). V lost 1 base and J 0 bases, leaving 10 bases between the germline ends. This CDR3 has 17 amino acids. Germline assignment: CDR1 LGHNA and CDR2 YNFKEQ. In DNA, the CDR3 is TGTGCCAGCAGCCAAGGGGAGTCCCACTCTGGGGCCAACGTCCTGACTTTC. Its protein is CASSQGESHSGANVLTF.

The sample holds many counts of this clonotype. The chain combines TRBV15 with TRBJ2-1, with D perhaps given as TRBD1 or TRBD2 (5 bases each). The CDR3 is 12 amino acids. Germline assignment: CDR1 LNHNV and CDR2 YYDKDF (reference sequence). V was clipped by 2 bases and J by 8 bases, with 7 bases between them. CDR3 nucleotide sequence: TGTGCCACCAGCAGACTGGGGGATGAGCAGTTCTTC. As protein: CATSRLGDEQFF.